Below, 20 T cell receptor beta chains from the same sample are listed, as sequenced in a study of control samples from healthy donors and cancer patients (dated by TCRdb to the early 2020s). Library prep was done by the immunoSEQ multiplex PCR assay. This immuneACCESS table, as held by TCRdb, lists in-frame sequences with V and J called but not all clones. Of the missing ones, under half trace to an unresolved V gene in checked studies; the others have no known cause. This sample lists some 130,000 clones; 92% were detected once. The ten largest clonotypes hold approximately 2% of the sample. The sample taken for sequencing was blood. The receptor set was obtained from a woman aged 50 to 60 in good health.

This chain joins TRBV10-1 and TRBJ1-2, with D hard to call. The germline V gene has CDR1 WNHNN and CDR2 SYGVQD (reference sequence). The V gene lost 2 bases and the J gene lost 5 bases, with 18 bases spanning the gap. This CDR3 region has 16 residues. The CDR3 reads CASSETYRTGIYGYTF. The CDR3 nucleotides are TGCGCCAGCAGTGAGACCTACCGGACGGGGATTTATGGCTACACCTTC.

The chain recombines TRBV27 with TRBJ2-5, with 8 bases lining up with TRBD2. Germline V gives CDR1 MNHEY, CDR2 SMNVEV (reference sequence). CDR3 length: 16 amino acids. The trim removed 2 bases at V and 2 bases at J, leaving 7 bases unmatched. The CDR3, as DNA: TGTGCCAGCAGTTTACGGTTAGCGGGAACACAAGAGACCCAGTACTTC. It encodes CASSLRLAGTQETQYF.

This sequence joins TRBV18 and TRBJ1-3, with a tentative D call TRBD1 (5 bases). The CDR3 has 15 amino acids. Germline V gene lookup returns CDR1 KGHSH and CDR2 LQKENI. Trimming left V 2 bases short and J 2 bases short, with 10 bases between. CDR3 bases: TGTGCCAGCTCACCAATCCAGGGAGCTGGAAACACCATATATTTT. Protein: CASSPIQGAGNTIYF.

This clone was seen once. The chain joins TRBV7-6 to TRBJ2-1; weak D call: TRBD2 (6 bases). Trimming left V 11 bases short and J 0 bases short, with 14 bases between. The CDR3 spans 14 residues. The germline CDR1 and CDR2 sequences are SGHVS and FNYEAQ. The CDR3 loop is CASRGLSSYNEQFF. The DNA for the CDR3 is TGTGCCTCTCGGGGGTTGAGCTCCTACAATGAGCAGTTCTTC.

This clone occurred once. The V gene is TRBV28, the J gene TRBJ1-3; perhaps TRBD1 as D (5 bases). The length of the CDR3 is 15 residues. Trimming removed 3 bases at V and 1 base at J, with 10 bases between. From germline, CDR1 is MDHEN and CDR2 SYDVKM. The CDR3 here is CASSFPPGSGNTIYF. For the CDR3, the DNA is TGTGCCAGCAGTTTCCCTCCAGGGTCTGGAAACACCATATATTTT.

This clone was counted once. The gene calls are TRBV5-1 and TRBJ1-2; 8 nucleotides line up with TRBD1. Germline CDR1 reads SGHRS; CDR2 reads YFSETQ. V trimming: 2 bases; J trimming: 4 bases; junction bases outside the gene matches: 10. The CDR3 has 16 residues. The CDR3 region is CASSLRTGSTTYGYTF. CDR3 nucleotide sequence: TGCGCCAGCAGCTTACGGACAGGGTCTACGACCTATGGCTACACCTTC.

This clone has just one count. The chain joins TRBV6-2 or TRBV6-3 to TRBJ2-3, with 15 positions matching TRBD2. CDR3 length: 17 residues. The trim removed 2 bases at V and 8 bases at J, leaving 8 bases unmatched. CDR1 is MNHEY and CDR2 is SVGEGT in the germline V gene. CDR3 in DNA: TGTGCCAGCAGTTACGGTCGGACTAGCGGGGGGGCAGGTACGCAGTATTTT. It translates to CASSYGRTSGGAGTQYF.

This chain uses TRBV28 with TRBJ1-1; D is unclear. This CDR3 has 12 residues. The germline CDR1 and CDR2 sequences are MDHEN and SYDVKM. Trimming stripped 0 bases from V and 8 bases from J, with 7 bases between. CDR3 amino acids: CASSLWKQEAFF. The CDR3 region has the DNA TGTGCCAGCAGTTTATGGAAGCAGGAAGCTTTCTTT.

This rearrangement joins TRBV5-4 to TRBJ2-7; D may be TRBD1 (5 bases). Germline V gene lookup returns CDR1 SGHNT and CDR2 YYREEE (reference sequence). The CDR3 extends over 13 amino acids. V lost 4 bases to trimming and J lost 6 bases, with 14 bases between them. The CDR3 region has the DNA TGTGCCAGCAGCACGGAACCAGGGTCCGAGCAGTACTTC. It translates to CASSTEPGSEQYF.

The V and J genes are TRBV20-1 and TRBJ1-4; D remains ambiguous. In germline, CDR1 is DFQATT, CDR2 SNEGSKA (reference sequence). The germline V and J ends were trimmed by 3 bases and 4 bases, with 15 bases remaining between them. The CDR3 runs to 15 residues. The DNA of the CDR3 is TGCAGTGCTAGTCCCCTTAACAGAGATAATGAAAAACTGTTTTTT. It yields the protein CSASPLNRDNEKLFF.

The gene calls are TRBV2 and TRBJ2-6, with 7 positions matching TRBD2. Germline CDR1 and CDR2: SNHLY and FYNNEI. The CDR3 extends over 17 amino acids. V gave up 4 bases and J gave up 1 base; unmatched junction bases: 7. DNA of the CDR3: TGTGCCAGCAGTGCCCAGCGGGGAGGTTCTGGGGCCAACGTCCTGACTTTC. It translates to CASSAQRGGSGANVLTF.

J is TRBJ2-5 and V is TRBV27; 11 nucleotides match TRBD2. Germline V gives CDR1 MNHEY, CDR2 SMNVEV (reference sequence). The CDR3 covers 16 residues. J lost 2 bases, V lost 5 bases, and 7 bases had no gene match. The CDR3 region has the DNA TGTGCCAGCAGTCCGACGCTAGCGGGGGGACAAGAGACCCAGTACTTC. It is translated as CASSPTLAGGQETQYF.

This clone was detected a few times. The rearrangement uses TRBV27 and TRBJ1-6; TRBD1 agrees at 8 bases. The J segment lost 7 bases and the V segment lost 5 bases, leaving 4 bases of the junction unmatched. Looked up from germline, CDR1 is MNHEY and CDR2 is SMNVEV (reference sequence). CDR3 length: 14 amino acids. The CDR3 loop is CASSNRDRNSPLHF. CDR3 coding DNA: TGTGCCAGCAGTAACCGGGACAGGAATTCACCCCTCCACTTT.

The rearrangement links TRBV18 to TRBJ1-4; TRBD1 matches at 9 bases. The length of the CDR3 is 16 residues. Per the germline V gene, CDR1 is KGHSH and CDR2 is LQKENI. The trim removed 3 bases at V and 6 bases at J, leaving 8 bases unmatched. CDR3 loop: CASSPVGQGQDEKLFF. CDR3 nucleotides: TGTGCCAGCTCACCCGTAGGACAGGGGCAGGATGAAAAACTGTTTTTT.

This clone was counted a single time. This CDR3 reads CASSLRTGGASGNTEAFF. Here the CDR3 DNA reads TGTGCCAGCAGCTTAAGGACAGGGGGCGCGTCAGGGAACACTGAAGCTTTCTTT. The rearrangement uses TRBV7-8 and TRBJ1-1, with 11 positions matching TRBD1. Germline V CDR1 and CDR2: SGHVS, FQNEAQ. The CDR3 covers 18 residues. Losses at the gene ends were 2 bases for V and 1 base for J; bases not matched to a gene: 9.

This chain uses TRBV29-1 with TRBJ2-2, with 10 nucleotides matching TRBD1. V dropped 4 bases and J dropped 8; count of bases not matched to a gene: 7. The CDR3 has 14 amino acids. Germline CDR1 is SQVTM and CDR2 is ANQGSEA. CDR3 DNA: TGCAGCGTTGGCCTTGGGACAGGGGCTGGGGAGCTGTTTTTT. Protein sequence: CSVGLGTGAGELFF.

CDR3 nucleotides: TGCAGTGCTAGTACGGGTTTCCGTGTTAGCAATCAGCCCCAGCATTTT. It codes for CSASTGFRVSNQPQHF. The V gene is TRBV20-1, the J gene TRBJ1-5; no firm D call. The CDR3 sequence is 16 residues long. Trimming took off 3 bases at V and 0 bases at J, with 15 bases between the two ends. CDR1 is DFQATT, CDR2 SNEGSKA, per germline (reference sequence).

The rearrangement links TRBV27 to TRBJ2-1; D remains ambiguous. Germline V gene sequence: CDR1 MNHEY, CDR2 SMNVEV (reference sequence). This CDR3 is built from 14 residues. Trimming removed 0 bases from V and 9 bases from J, with 12 bases in between. The DNA of the CDR3 is TGTGCCAGCAGTTTATCGATACAATCTATTGAGCAGTTCTTC. This encodes CASSLSIQSIEQFF.

Only a few counts were recorded for this clone. CDR3: CASSRDRVSDEQYF. In nucleotides, the CDR3 is TGTGCCAGCAGCCGTGACAGGGTTTCCGACGAGCAGTACTTC. This sequence joins TRBV3-1 (or the pseudogene TRBV3-2) and TRBJ2-7, with 7 bases identical to TRBD1. Germline V gives CDR1 LGHDT, CDR2 YNNKEL (reference sequence). The CDR3 is made up of 14 amino acids. Trimming removed 4 bases from V and 5 bases from J; junction bases left unmatched: 8.

The V and J genes are TRBV3-1 (or the pseudogene TRBV3-2) and TRBJ1-2; TRBD1 matches at 7 bases. Germline assignment: CDR1 LGHDT and CDR2 YNNKEL (reference sequence). This CDR3 has 15 residues. The V segment lost 1 base and the J segment 5 bases; nucleotides outside the gene matches: 7. Written as DNA, the CDR3 is TGTGCCAGCAGCCAAGCCCCGACAGGGAATTATGGCTACACCTTC. It specifies CASSQAPTGNYGYTF.